The entry below describes one T cell receptor beta chain. The target antigen is unknown. Repertoires were generated with immunoSEQ multiplex PCR, while TCRdb's copy carries only in-frame clones and drops some. This table has over 55,000 clones, over 80% appearing once. This sample was taken from a study of OX40 agonist ivuxolimab in advanced cancers. Study-wide context: Intravenous ivuxolimab was administered to patients every 2 weeks at 0.01 to 10 mg/kg. Findings of the study overall: Dosing at 0.1 to 3.0 mg/kg was accompanied by clonal expansion of CD4+ and CD8+ blood T cells by week 6.

The clonotype originates from an adult with an advanced solid tumor such as melanoma, head and neck, liver or kidney cancer. The sample was CD4+ or CD8+ T cells sorted from blood, taken in a trial of the OX40 agonist ivuxolimab.

CDR3 DNA sequence: TGCAGCGTTGAAGGGGGCTACGAGCAGTACTTC. Protein product: CSVEGGYEQYF. V gene TRBV29-1 combines with J gene TRBJ2-7; D uncertain. The germline V gene has CDR1 SQVTM and CDR2 ANQGSEA. V shed 1 base and J shed 3 bases, with 4 bases lying between them. This CDR3 contains 11 residues.